This TCR beta chain was identified during a study of shared clonotypes between healthy human individuals. Method: immunoSEQ multiplex PCR; TCRdb's copy keeps in-frame clones and lacks some. This sample has 2 million or so clones, with 85% to 95% found just once. Trimming cost V 0 bases and J 4 bases; bases outside gene matches: 3. The germline V gene has CDR1 SGHKS and CDR2 YYEKEE (reference sequence). The CDR3 covers 14 residues. The receptor was derived from a man aged 18 to 30 in good health. J is TRBJ2-7 and V is TRBV5-5, with 8 bases identical to TRBD1. What was sequenced was naive CD4+ T cells sorted from blood. Stated subset: CD45RA+ positively selected. In nucleotides, the CDR3 is TGTGCCAGCAGCTTGGACAGGGGGTCTTACGAGCAGTACTTC. Protein sequence: CASSLDRGSYEQYF.